A selection of T cell receptor beta chains follows, all from one sample in a study of blood T cells in healthy people across ages. TCRdb used MiXCR to reprocess the 5' RACE reads, holding one entry per CDR3 protein. The sample holds some 780,000 distinct CDR3 sequences; roughly 50% are singletons and the top ten take 20% to 30%. Specimen: blood. All receptors come from a man between 40 and 49 years old in good health. Each CDR3 is given with its conserved first and last residue. D genes are given only for firm matches. Size tells how often a clone was seen (once, few, many) or the class of an expanded clone, and some rows leave it out.

D: .; size: .; J: TRBJ2-7; V: TRBV14; CDR3: CASSSTAAGHLYEQYF; DNA: TGTGCCAGCAGCTCCACTGCAGCGGGACACCTCTACGAGCAGTACTTC
D: TRBD1; size: .; J: TRBJ2-7; V: TRBV13; CDR3: CASSRTGEFPYEQYF; DNA: TGTGCCAGCAGCCGGACAGGAGAATTTCCCTACGAGCAGTACTTC
D: .; size: .; J: TRBJ2-7; V: TRBV28; CDR3: CASSYGESSYKQYF; DNA: TGTGCCAGCTCGTATGGGGAATCCTCCTACAAGCAGTATTTC
D: .; size: few; J: TRBJ2-7; V: TRBV18; CDR3: CASSEGVNYEQYF; DNA: TGTGCCAGCTCGGAAGGGGTTAACTACGAGCAGTACTTC
D: .; size: .; J: TRBJ2-7; V: TRBV12-5; CDR3: CASGQGIEQYF; DNA: TGTGCTAGTGGTCAAGGGATTGAGCAGTACTTC
D: TRBD2; size: .; J: TRBJ2-2; V: TRBV6-1; CDR3: CASSERGGSNTGELFF; DNA: TGTGCCAGCAGCGAAAGGGGCGGGAGTAACACCGGGGAGCTGTTTTTT
D: .; size: few; J: TRBJ2-2; V: TRBV6-1; CDR3: CASSEALRRGGELFF; DNA: TGTGCCAGCAGTGAAGCGCTTCGTCGTGGGGGGGAGCTGTTTTTT
D: TRBD1; size: .; J: TRBJ2-7; V: TRBV28; CDR3: CASSAYRGSPSYEQYF; DNA: TGTGCCAGCAGTGCATACAGGGGGTCCCCCTCCTACGAGCAGTACTTC
D: .; size: .; J: TRBJ2-3; V: TRBV5-6; CDR3: CASSFKGGRTDTQYF; DNA: TGTGCCAGCAGCTTTAAGGGGGGGCGCACAGATACGCAGTATTTT
D: .; size: .; J: TRBJ2-4; V: TRBV12-3/TRBV12-4; CDR3: CASSLEGAGKINIQYF; DNA: TGTGCCAGCAGTTTAGAAGGGGCAGGAAAAATTAACATTCAGTACTTC
D: .; size: few; J: TRBJ2-2; V: TRBV13; CDR3: CASSLADTNTGELFF; DNA: TGTGCCAGCAGCTTAGCTGACACCAACACCGGGGAGCTGTTTTTT
D: .; size: .; J: TRBJ2-7; V: TRBV7-3; CDR3: CASSLTPSSYEQYF; DNA: TGTGCCAGCAGCCTTACTCCGAGCTCCTACGAGCAGTACTTC
D: .; size: .; J: TRBJ1-1; V: TRBV6-2/TRBV6-3; CDR3: CASSYADSSEAFF; DNA: TGTGCCAGCAGTTACGCAGACAGTTCTGAAGCTTTCTTT
D: TRBD2; size: few; J: TRBJ2-7; V: TRBV9; CDR3: CASTTGGSGREGNEQYF; DNA: TGTGCCAGCACTACAGGGGGTAGCGGGAGGGAGGGAAACGAGCAGTACTTC
D: TRBD2; size: few; J: TRBJ2-7; V: TRBV20-1; CDR3: CSAVSSGADEQYF; DNA: TGCAGTGCTGTGTCTAGCGGGGCCGACGAGCAGTACTTC
D: .; size: few; J: TRBJ2-7; V: TRBV28; CDR3: CASSFARFAAEQYF; DNA: TGTGCCAGCAGTTTTGCGCGGTTTGCCGCCGAGCAGTACTTC
D: .; size: .; J: TRBJ2-7; V: TRBV28; CDR3: CASSLNINEQYF; DNA: TGTGCCAGCAGTCTTAACATCAACGAGCAGTACTTC
D: .; size: .; J: TRBJ2-7; V: TRBV4-1; CDR3: CASSSLSRTTQLTEQYF; DNA: TGCGCCAGCAGCTCACTGTCTAGGACGACCCAACTAACCGAGCAGTACTTC
D: .; size: .; J: TRBJ2-7; V: TRBV28; CDR3: CASSFRPSMTYEQYF; DNA: TGTGCCAGCAGTTTCAGGCCCTCAATGACCTACGAGCAGTACTTC
D: TRBD2; size: .; J: TRBJ2-1; V: TRBV20-1; CDR3: CSARDSGGVQEQFF; DNA: TGCAGTGCTAGAGATAGCGGGGGCGTCCAGGAGCAGTTCTTC
D: TRBD2; size: few; J: TRBJ2-5; V: TRBV4-3; CDR3: CASSPGTSGHSGETQYF; DNA: TGCGCCAGCAGCCCCGGGACTAGCGGGCATAGCGGGGAGACCCAGTACTTC
D: .; size: .; J: TRBJ2-5; V: TRBV4-1; CDR3: CASSQGPNNFFSEQYF; DNA: TGCGCCAGCAGCCAAGGTCCCAACAACTTCTTCTCGGAGCAGTACTTC
D: .; size: .; J: TRBJ2-1; V: TRBV6-2/TRBV6-3; CDR3: CASRDLGSSYNEQFF; DNA: TGTGCCAGCAGAGACCTAGGGAGCTCCTACAATGAGCAGTTCTTC
D: .; size: .; J: TRBJ2-7; V: TRBV6-5; CDR3: CASSFSTDSYEQYF; DNA: TGTGCCAGCAGTTTCTCTACGGATTCCTACGAGCAGTACTTC
D: .; size: .; J: TRBJ2-4; V: TRBV5-1; CDR3: CASGLEVGWNIQYF; DNA: TGCGCCAGCGGCTTGGAGGTGGGATGGAACATTCAGTACTTC
D: TRBD2; size: .; J: TRBJ2-5; V: TRBV3-1; CDR3: CASSQDQRGAQETQYF; DNA: TGTGCCAGCAGCCAAGACCAGCGGGGGGCCCAAGAGACCCAGTACTTC
D: .; size: once; J: TRBJ2-4; V: TRBV5-1; CDR3: CASSFGSGGFDIQYF; DNA: TGCGCCAGCAGCTTCGGGTCAGGGGGGTTCGACATTCAGTACTTC
D: TRBD1; size: .; J: TRBJ2-6; V: TRBV3-1; CDR3: CASSSRGQGRLGANVLTF; DNA: TGTGCCAGCAGCTCGAGGGGGCAGGGGAGACTTGGGGCCAACGTCCTGACTTTC
D: .; size: .; J: TRBJ2-3; V: TRBV12-3/TRBV12-4; CDR3: CASSNGGRVQDTQYF; DNA: TGTGCCAGCAGCAACGGGGGGCGGGTACAAGATACGCAGTATTTT
D: .; size: .; J: TRBJ2-7; V: TRBV18; CDR3: CASSPGGTEQYF; DNA: TGTGCCAGCTCACCTGGAGGTACCGAGCAGTACTTC